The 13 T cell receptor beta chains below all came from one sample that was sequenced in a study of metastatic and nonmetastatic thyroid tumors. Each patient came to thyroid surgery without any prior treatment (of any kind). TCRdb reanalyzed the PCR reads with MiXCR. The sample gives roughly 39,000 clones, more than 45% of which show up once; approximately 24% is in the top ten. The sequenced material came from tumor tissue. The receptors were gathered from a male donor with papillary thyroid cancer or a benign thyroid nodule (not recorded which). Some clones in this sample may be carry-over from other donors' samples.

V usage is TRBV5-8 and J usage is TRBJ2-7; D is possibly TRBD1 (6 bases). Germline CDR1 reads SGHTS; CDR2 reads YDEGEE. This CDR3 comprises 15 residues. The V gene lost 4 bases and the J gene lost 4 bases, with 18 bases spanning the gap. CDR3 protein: CASSPHGQKRYEQYF. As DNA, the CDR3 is TGTGCCAGCAGCCCACACGGACAGAAAAGATACGAGCAGTACTTC.

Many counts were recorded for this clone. DNA of the CDR3: TGTGCCAGCAGTGAACTAGAACAAGAGACCCAGTACTTC. Protein product: CASSELEQETQYF. This chain joins TRBV6-1 and TRBJ2-5; D not resolved. Germline CDR1 and CDR2: MNHNS and SASEGT. This CDR3 region has 13 residues. V lost 2 bases and J lost 2, with 6 bases in between.

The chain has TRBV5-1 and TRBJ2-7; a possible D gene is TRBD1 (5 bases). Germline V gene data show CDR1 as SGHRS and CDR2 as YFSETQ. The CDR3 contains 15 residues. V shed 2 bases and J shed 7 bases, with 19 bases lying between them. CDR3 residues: CASSLNVQGAEEQYF. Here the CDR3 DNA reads TGCGCCAGCAGCTTAAATGTTCAAGGGGCGGAGGAGCAGTACTTC.

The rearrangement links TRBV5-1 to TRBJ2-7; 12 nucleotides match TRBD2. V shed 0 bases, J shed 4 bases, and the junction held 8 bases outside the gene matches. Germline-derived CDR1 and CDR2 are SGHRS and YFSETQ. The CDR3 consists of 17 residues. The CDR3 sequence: CASSLGGTSGFHYEQYF. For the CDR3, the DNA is TGCGCCAGCAGCTTGGGCGGGACTAGCGGGTTTCATTACGAGCAGTACTTC.

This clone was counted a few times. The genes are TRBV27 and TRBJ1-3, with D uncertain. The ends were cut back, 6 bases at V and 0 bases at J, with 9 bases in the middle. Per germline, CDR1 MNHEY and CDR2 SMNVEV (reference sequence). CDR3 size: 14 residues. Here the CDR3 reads CASSSSDSGNTIYF. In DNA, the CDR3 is TGTGCCAGCAGCTCATCAGACTCTGGAAACACCATATATTTT.

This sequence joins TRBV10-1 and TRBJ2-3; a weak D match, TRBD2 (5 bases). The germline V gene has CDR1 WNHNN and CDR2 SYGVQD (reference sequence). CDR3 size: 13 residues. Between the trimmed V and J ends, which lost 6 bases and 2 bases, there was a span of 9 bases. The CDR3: CASSRGLTDTQYF. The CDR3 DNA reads TGCGCCAGCAGCCGTGGACTCACAGATACGCAGTATTTT.

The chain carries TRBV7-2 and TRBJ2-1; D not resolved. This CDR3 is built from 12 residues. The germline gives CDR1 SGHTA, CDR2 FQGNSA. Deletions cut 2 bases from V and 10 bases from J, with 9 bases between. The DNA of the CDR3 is TGTGCCAGCAGCTTATCGCAGGTCGAGCAGTTCTTC. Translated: CASSLSQVEQFF.

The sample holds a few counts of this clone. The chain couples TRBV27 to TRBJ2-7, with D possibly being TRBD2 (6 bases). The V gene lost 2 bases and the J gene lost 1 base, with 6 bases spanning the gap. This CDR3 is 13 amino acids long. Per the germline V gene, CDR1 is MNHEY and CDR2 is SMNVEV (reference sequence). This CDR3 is CASSLGLSYEQYF. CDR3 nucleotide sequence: TGTGCCAGCAGTTTAGGACTATCCTACGAGCAGTACTTC.

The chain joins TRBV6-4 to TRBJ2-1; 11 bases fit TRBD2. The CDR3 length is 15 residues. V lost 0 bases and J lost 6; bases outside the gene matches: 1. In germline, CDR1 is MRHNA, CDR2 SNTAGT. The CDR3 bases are TGTGCCAGCAGTGACTCTAGCGGGGGGGCCAATGAGCAGTTCTTC. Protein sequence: CASSDSSGGANEQFF.

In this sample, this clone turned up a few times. CDR3 coding DNA: TGTGCCAGCAGTTCCCCCAGGGGGGCAAACACTGAAGCTTTCTTT. Encoded protein: CASSSPRGANTEAFF. V usage is TRBV6-5 and J usage is TRBJ1-1; 7 bases fit TRBD1. With V trimmed by 4 bases and J by 2 bases, 7 bases remained unmatched. Germline V gene sequence: CDR1 MNHEY, CDR2 SVGAGI. The CDR3 spans 15 residues.

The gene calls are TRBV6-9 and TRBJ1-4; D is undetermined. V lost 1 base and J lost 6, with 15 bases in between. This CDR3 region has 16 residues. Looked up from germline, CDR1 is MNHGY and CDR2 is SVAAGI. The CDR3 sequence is CASSYFAGSGYEKLFF. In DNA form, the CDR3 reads TGTGCCAGCAGTTATTTCGCCGGAAGCGGCTATGAAAAACTGTTTTTT.

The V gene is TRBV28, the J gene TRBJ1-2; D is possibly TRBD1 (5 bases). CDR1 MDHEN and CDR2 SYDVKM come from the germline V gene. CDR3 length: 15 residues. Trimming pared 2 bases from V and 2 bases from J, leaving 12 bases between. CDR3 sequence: CASSLDRDGNYGYTF. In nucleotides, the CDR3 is TGTGCCAGCAGTTTAGACCGGGACGGGAACTATGGCTACACCTTC.

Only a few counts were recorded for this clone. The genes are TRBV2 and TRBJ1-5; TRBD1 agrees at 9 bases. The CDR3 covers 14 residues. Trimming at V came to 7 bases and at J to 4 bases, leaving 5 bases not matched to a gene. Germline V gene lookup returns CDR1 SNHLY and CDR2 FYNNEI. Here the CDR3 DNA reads TGTGCCAGCACCCTGACAGGGGGGAATCAGCCCCAGCATTTT. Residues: CASTLTGGNQPQHF.